This T cell receptor (beta chain) comes out of a study of OX40 agonist ivuxolimab in advanced cancers. The wider study: Dose-escalation patients were diagnosed with hepatocellular carcinoma, melanoma, renal cell cancer or head and neck cancer.

This table comes from immunoSEQ multiplex PCR, and its TCRdb copy is limited to in-frame clones, with some not included. The table shows about 36,000 clones, with 74% occurring only once. Findings of the study overall: Expanded peripheral T cells had an undetermined antigen specificity. Relative to CD4+ cells, CD8+ T cells on average had more expanded clones.

This CDR3 region has 16 residues. The germline CDR1 and CDR2 sequences are SGHKS and YYEKEE (reference sequence). The V end lost 0 bases, the J end lost 2 bases, and 14 bases lay between the germline ends. Remarks on this clone: Its antigen is still unknown.

The TCR sequence derives from an adult with an advanced solid tumor such as melanoma, head and neck, liver or kidney cancer. The sequencing here drew on CD4+ or CD8+ T cells sorted from blood, taken in a trial of the OX40 agonist ivuxolimab. The chain employs TRBV5-5 and TRBJ1-1; maybe TRBD1 (6 bases). CDR3 coding DNA: TGTGCCAGCAGCTTGGGGCAGGGGAGAGAAAACACTGAAGCTTTCTTT. Translating it yields CASSLGQGRENTEAFF.